This TCR beta chain was profiled in a study of T-cell memory formation after mild COVID-19. Turning to the study itself: The study found TCR clusters largely donor specific. Whole-study findings and limits: Balance between CD4 and CD8 was seen in clones contracting day 15 to 85, and a CD4+ lean was seen in later expanders.

This clonotype has only a few counts. Its antigen is not identified. TCRdb called the 5' RACE reads again in MiXCR, with one record for every CDR3 protein. In the table there are approximately 260,000 distinct CDR3 sequences, around 15% of which are singletons. V trimming: 6 bases; J trimming: 3 bases; junction bases outside the gene matches: 7. The CDR3 loop spans 14 amino acids. The germline V gene has CDR1 MNHNY and CDR2 SVGAGI (reference sequence). The material sequenced was PBMCs or a T cell subset sorted from them (not recorded which). The sequence came from a man between 18 and 29 years old who had mild COVID-19 (a few samples of this study predate the infection). Cell type and time point are not known. This sequence joins TRBV6-6 and TRBJ1-1; 7 nucleotides match TRBD1. The CDR3 nucleotides read TGTGCCAGCAGACCCCGACAGGGAGACACTGAAGCTTTCTTT. Its protein product is CASRPRQGDTEAFF.